Listed here are 28 T cell receptor beta chains from one sample, sequenced in a study of T cells in Graves' hyperthyroidism and ophthalmopathy. RNA transcripts served as the template for amplifying TCR beta CDR3 regions. The HTBI primer set was used in a first-round RT-PCR of the TCR CDR3. TCRdb fed the multiplex PCR reads into MiXCR, producing one record per CDR3 protein. The sample records more than 300,000 distinct CDR3 sequences, under 20% being singletons. Material: blood. The receptors come from a man aged 18 to 30 with Graves' ophthalmopathy.

Points on this clonotype: Germline is not matched at one junction end, which may reflect a read error. J is TRBJ1-5 and V is TRBV15, with 9 bases aligning to TRBD1. Germline CDR1 LNHNV, CDR2 YYDKDF (reference sequence). CDR3 length: 15 residues. The CDR3, as DNA: TGTGCCACCAGCGGAGAGACAGGGGGGCTTCAGCCCCAGCATTTT. Amino acids: CATSGETGGLQPQHF.

This clonotype was seen repeatedly, ten times or more. J is TRBJ1-5 and V is TRBV6-2 or TRBV6-3; TRBD1 is a possible D gene (5 bases). Trimming left V 4 bases short and J 6 bases short, with 13 bases between. Germline CDR1 and CDR2: MNHEY and SVGEGT. This CDR3 contains 14 residues. The CDR3 coding sequence is TGTGCCAGCAGTTCCGAACCCCAGGGTCAGCCCCAGCATTTT. Translation: CASSSEPQGQPQHF.

This clonotype occurred a few times. The chain employs TRBV20-1 and TRBJ2-7; TRBD2 agrees at 15 bases. The germline V gene encodes CDR1 DFQATT and CDR2 SNEGSKA (reference sequence). The CDR3 is 18 amino acids. Trimming cost V 3 bases and J 0 bases; bases outside gene matches: 9. The CDR3 protein is CSARGTSGGPLSSYEQYF. The CDR3 DNA reads as TGCAGTGCTAGGGGGACTAGCGGGGGGCCCCTCAGCTCCTACGAGCAGTACTTC.

This clonotype was seen many times. The CDR3 nucleotides read TGTGCCAGCAGCTTGGGGGCCGGGGAGCTGTTTTTT. Its translation is CASSLGAGELFF. The genes are TRBV28 and TRBJ2-2; D tentatively fits TRBD1 or TRBD2 (5 bases each). The germline V gene encodes CDR1 MDHEN and CDR2 SYDVKM. This CDR3 is built from 12 residues. V shed 6 bases and J shed 6 bases, with 8 bases lying between them.

This clonotype was picked up many times. The rearrangement joins TRBV18 to TRBJ1-1; no firm D call. The germline V gene encodes CDR1 KGHSH and CDR2 LQKENI. The CDR3 loop spans 12 amino acids. Trimming removed 3 bases at V and 12 bases at J, with 14 bases between. CDR3 DNA sequence: TGTGCCAGCTCACCTTTTGATGGGGAGACTTTCTTT. This translates into CASSPFDGETFF. Together with reference TRBV18 and TRBJ1-1, the CDR3 gives the full variable domain: NAGVMQNPRHLVRRRGQEARLRCSPMKGHSHVYWYRQLPEEGLKFMVYLQKENIIDESGMPKERFSAEFPKEGPSILRIQQVVRGDSAAYFCASSPFDGETFFGQGTRLTVV.

As regards this clonotype: Given a much more abundant clone one base away, this may be a read error. The V gene is TRBV7-9, the J gene TRBJ1-5; 8 nucleotides line up with TRBD1. This CDR3 comprises 15 residues. Germline CDR1 and CDR2: SEHNR and FQNEAQ (reference sequence). The CDR3 loop reads CASSDGQGLNQPRHF. DNA for the CDR3: TGTGCCAGCAGCGACGGACAGGGCCTCAATCAGCCCCGGCATTTT.

This clonotype was observed many times. The chain links TRBV9 to TRBJ1-3; the D is unclear. The CDR3 contains 12 residues. Between the trimmed V and J ends, which lost 2 bases and 3 bases, there was a span of 3 bases. CDR1 and CDR2 (germline): SGDLS, YYNGEE. The CDR3, as DNA: TGTGCCAGCAGCGTGGGTGGAAACACCATATATTTT. This encodes CASSVGGNTIYF.

A word on this clonotype: A much larger clone is a single base away; this may be a read error. The chain couples TRBV11-2 to TRBJ2-7, with 9 bases fitting TRBD1. This CDR3 spans 15 amino acids. The germline V gene has CDR1 SGHAT and CDR2 FQNNGV. The CDR3 DNA reads as TGTGCCAGCAGCTTAGCGGACAGGGGCAACTACGAGCGGTACTTC. This encodes CASSLADRGNYERYF.

J is TRBJ2-5 and V is TRBV13; D might be TRBD2 (6 bases). The CDR3 totals 12 residues. Trimming removed 5 bases at V and 4 bases at J, with 8 bases between. Germline CDR1 PRHDT, CDR2 FYEKMQ (reference sequence). CDR3 DNA: TGTGCCAGCAGCGGGGACTCAGAGACCCAGTACTTC. Translating it yields CASSGDSETQYF.

The sample holds many counts of this clonotype. V usage is TRBV7-3 and J usage is TRBJ2-7; TRBD1 matches at 9 bases. The CDR3 consists of 13 residues. Germline V gives CDR1 SGHTA, CDR2 FQGTGA. V lost 3 bases to trimming and J lost 7 bases; unmatched junction nucleotides: 4. CDR3: CASSFSTGGEQYF. CDR3 nucleotide sequence: TGTGCCAGCAGCTTCTCGACAGGGGGGGAGCAGTACTTC.

The rearrangement links TRBV9 to TRBJ2-3; 10 bases match TRBD2. There are 17 residues in the CDR3. With 3 bases clipped from V and 2 bases from J, the junction kept 9 bases outside the gene matches. The germline gives CDR1 SGDLS, CDR2 YYNGEE. CDR3 nucleotide sequence: TGTGCCAGCAGCGGCTCGACCGGGACTAGCGTCACAGATACGCAGTATTTT. Residues: CASSGSTGTSVTDTQYF.

This clonotype was seen repeatedly, ten times or more. The rearrangement links TRBV3-1 to TRBJ1-4; D remains ambiguous. This CDR3 comprises 12 residues. From germline, CDR1 is LGHDT and CDR2 YNNKEL (reference sequence). With 1 base removed from V and 6 bases from J, the gap between germline ends came to 3 bases. The CDR3 spells CASSQGDEKLFF. CDR3 nucleotide sequence: TGTGCCAGCAGCCAAGGTGATGAAAAACTGTTTTTT.

The V call is TRBV15, the J call TRBJ1-6; D gene unclear. CDR3 length: 15 residues. Germline CDR1 and CDR2: LNHNV and YYDKDF (reference sequence). V was clipped by 3 bases and J by 6 bases, with 12 bases between them. CDR3 loop: CATSRWTEINSPLHF. The CDR3 DNA reads TGTGCCACCAGCAGGTGGACCGAGATTAATTCACCCCTCCACTTT.

The chain links TRBV20-1 to TRBJ2-1; D possibly uses TRBD1 or TRBD2 (5 bases each). The germline V and J ends were trimmed by 2 bases and 4 bases, with 12 bases remaining between them. This CDR3 has 14 amino acids. CDR1 is DFQATT and CDR2 is SNEGSKA in the germline V gene (reference sequence). DNA of the CDR3: TGCAGTGCTAGAAACGGGGACCATTACAATGAGCAGTTCTTC. Amino acid sequence: CSARNGDHYNEQFF.

The chain links TRBV5-1 to TRBJ1-2; 10 bases fit TRBD1. This CDR3 has 14 amino acids. Trimming took 4 bases from V and 6 from J; bases not matched to a gene: 6. CDR1 is SGHRS, CDR2 YFSETQ, per germline. CDR3 in amino acids: CASSGKGQGNGYTF. The CDR3 region has the DNA TGCGCCAGCAGCGGAAAGGGACAGGGGAATGGCTACACCTTC.

There are many counts of this clonotype. The gene calls are TRBV7-9 and TRBJ1-2, with D possibly matching TRBD1 (6 bases). V gave up 3 bases and J gave up 10 bases, with 15 bases separating them. The germline gives CDR1 SEHNR, CDR2 FQNEAQ (reference sequence). The CDR3 is 13 amino acids. The CDR3 protein is CASSFDLDRVYTF. The CDR3 DNA reads TGTGCCAGCAGCTTCGACTTGGACAGAGTCTACACCTTC.

V is TRBV13 and J is TRBJ2-7, with 7 bases fitting TRBD2. V shed 5 bases, J shed 9 bases, and the junction held 13 bases outside the gene matches. The CDR3 sequence is 14 residues long. Germline CDR1 and CDR2: PRHDT and FYEKMQ (reference sequence). In nucleotides, the CDR3 is TGTGCCAGCAGCACGCGGATAGGACTAGTTCGGCAGTACTTC. Translated, it gives CASSTRIGLVRQYF.

In its sample, this clonotype was seen a few times. This sequence joins TRBV7-2 and TRBJ1-4; no clear D. CDR1 and CDR2 (germline): SGHTA, FQGNSA. The CDR3 spans 16 residues. V was pared by 5 bases and J by 0 bases, with 13 bases between. CDR3 in amino acids: CASSPWVIATNEKLFF. In DNA form, the CDR3 reads TGTGCCAGCAGCCCCTGGGTCATAGCAACTAATGAAAAACTGTTTTTT.

About this clonotype: A much larger clone differs by one base, so this may be a read error. This sequence joins TRBV7-9 and TRBJ1-2, with TRBD1 identical over 8 bases. The CDR3 sequence is 14 residues long. In germline, CDR1 is SEHNR, CDR2 FQNEAQ (reference sequence). The J segment lost 6 bases and the V segment lost 5 bases, leaving 8 bases of the junction unmatched. The CDR3 DNA sequence: TGTGCCAGCAGCGAAGGACAGGGACAGGATGGCTACACCTTC. Protein sequence: CASSEGQGQDGYTF.

This clonotype was detected many times. This chain connects TRBV13 to TRBJ1-4; perhaps TRBD1 as D (6 bases). This CDR3 region has 14 residues. CDR1 and CDR2 from the germline V gene are PRHDT and FYEKMQ (reference sequence). Deletions cut 6 bases from V and 5 bases from J, with 13 bases between. This chain's CDR3 is CASSLDRWNEKLFF. The DNA of the CDR3 is TGTGCCAGCAGTCTAGACAGGTGGAATGAAAAACTGTTTTTT.

This clonotype was observed many times. The chain has TRBV9 and TRBJ1-1, with D tentatively TRBD1 (5 bases). The CDR3 runs 14 residues. The V gene lost 3 bases and the J gene lost 4 bases, with 13 bases spanning the gap. CDR1 and CDR2 (germline): SGDLS, YYNGEE. The chain's CDR3 is CASSGQGGGTEAFF. The CDR3 bases are TGTGCCAGCAGCGGGCAGGGAGGTGGCACTGAAGCTTTCTTT.

V gene TRBV6-6 combines with J gene TRBJ1-1; D perhaps matches TRBD1 (5 bases). Deletions cut 0 bases from V and 3 bases from J, with 17 bases between. Germline values: CDR1 MNHNY, CDR2 SVGAGI (reference sequence). The CDR3 spans 17 residues. The chain's CDR3 is CASSYSYLGARDTEAFF. DNA for the CDR3: TGTGCCAGCAGTTACTCGTATCTAGGGGCGCGGGACACTGAAGCTTTCTTT.

The J gene is TRBJ1-3, the V gene TRBV6-2 or TRBV6-3; 8 nucleotides line up with TRBD1. V gave up 5 bases and J gave up 3 bases; unmatched junction bases: 6. Germline lookup yields CDR1 MNHEY and CDR2 SVGEGT. The CDR3 has 15 amino acids. CDR3 sequence: CASSTPTGDGNTIYF. CDR3 sequence (DNA): TGTGCCAGCAGTACTCCGACAGGGGATGGAAACACCATATATTTT.

In this sample, this clonotype turned up many times. The CDR3 is CASSEWETQYF. For the CDR3, the DNA is TGTGCCAGCAGTGAATGGGAGACCCAGTACTTC. The V and J genes are TRBV2 and TRBJ2-5, with unresolved D. Trimming took off 2 bases at V and 5 bases at J, with 3 bases between the two ends. The CDR3 consists of 11 residues. CDR1 SNHLY and CDR2 FYNNEI come from the germline V gene.

This clonotype has a handful of counts. V gene TRBV6-2 or TRBV6-3 combines with J gene TRBJ2-7; D call uncertain. There are 13 residues in the CDR3. Germline loops: CDR1 MNHEY, CDR2 SVGEGT. V shed 0 bases and J shed 1 base, with 4 bases lying between them. As DNA, the CDR3 is TGTGCCAGCAGTTACTCCCATTCCTACGAGCAGTACTTC. Its translation is CASSYSHSYEQYF.

The chain uses TRBV29-1 and TRBJ2-7, with TRBD1 matching over 10 bases. The J segment lost 2 bases and the V segment lost 4 bases, leaving 11 bases of the junction unmatched. The CDR3 is 16 residues long. Germline loops: CDR1 SQVTM, CDR2 ANQGSEA. This chain's CDR3 is CSVALRQGAIPYEQYF. CDR3 sequence (DNA): TGCAGCGTTGCCCTAAGACAGGGGGCTATCCCCTACGAGCAGTACTTC.

This clonotype was observed at least ten times. The rearrangement joins TRBV5-1 to TRBJ2-3; the D gene is possibly TRBD2 (6 bases). Germline-derived CDR1 and CDR2 are SGHRS and YFSETQ. The V end was cut by 4 bases, the J end by 4 bases, with 13 bases between. This CDR3 has 14 amino acids. The CDR3 protein is CASSPGGESDTQYF. CDR3 DNA sequence: TGCGCCAGCAGCCCCGGGGGAGAGTCAGATACGCAGTATTTT.

This clonotype has at least ten counts. The V gene is TRBV28, the J gene TRBJ2-1, with 8 bases identical to TRBD1. Germline V lookup: CDR1 MDHEN, CDR2 SYDVKM. CDR3 length: 16 residues. V gave up 4 bases and J gave up 4 bases; unmatched junction bases: 9. This CDR3 reads CASSSWTGSRYNEQFF. The CDR3 DNA reads TGTGCCAGCAGTTCATGGACAGGGAGCCGATACAATGAGCAGTTCTTC.